This TCR beta chain came from a study of T cells in Graves' hyperthyroidism and ophthalmopathy. This clonotype was observed at least ten times. Germline V lookup: CDR1 MNHEY, CDR2 SVGEGT. J was trimmed by 5 bases and V by 7 bases; bases with no gene match: 10. This CDR3 spans 14 amino acids. Using RNA transcripts as the source, TCR beta CDR3 regions were amplified. The TCR CDR3 first-round RT-PCR relied on the HTBI primer set. TCRdb fed the multiplex PCR reads into MiXCR, producing one record per CDR3 protein. Among approximately 600,000 distinct CDR3 sequences listed, about 15% were seen once. What was sequenced was blood. The V gene is TRBV6-2 or TRBV6-3, the J gene TRBJ1-1; 7 bases line up with TRBD1. This clonotype was sampled from a woman aged 40 to 55 with Graves' ophthalmopathy. The CDR3 loop reads CASTPGDRSTEAFF. The CDR3 DNA sequence: TGTGCCAGCACTCCAGGGGACAGAAGTACTGAAGCTTTCTTT.